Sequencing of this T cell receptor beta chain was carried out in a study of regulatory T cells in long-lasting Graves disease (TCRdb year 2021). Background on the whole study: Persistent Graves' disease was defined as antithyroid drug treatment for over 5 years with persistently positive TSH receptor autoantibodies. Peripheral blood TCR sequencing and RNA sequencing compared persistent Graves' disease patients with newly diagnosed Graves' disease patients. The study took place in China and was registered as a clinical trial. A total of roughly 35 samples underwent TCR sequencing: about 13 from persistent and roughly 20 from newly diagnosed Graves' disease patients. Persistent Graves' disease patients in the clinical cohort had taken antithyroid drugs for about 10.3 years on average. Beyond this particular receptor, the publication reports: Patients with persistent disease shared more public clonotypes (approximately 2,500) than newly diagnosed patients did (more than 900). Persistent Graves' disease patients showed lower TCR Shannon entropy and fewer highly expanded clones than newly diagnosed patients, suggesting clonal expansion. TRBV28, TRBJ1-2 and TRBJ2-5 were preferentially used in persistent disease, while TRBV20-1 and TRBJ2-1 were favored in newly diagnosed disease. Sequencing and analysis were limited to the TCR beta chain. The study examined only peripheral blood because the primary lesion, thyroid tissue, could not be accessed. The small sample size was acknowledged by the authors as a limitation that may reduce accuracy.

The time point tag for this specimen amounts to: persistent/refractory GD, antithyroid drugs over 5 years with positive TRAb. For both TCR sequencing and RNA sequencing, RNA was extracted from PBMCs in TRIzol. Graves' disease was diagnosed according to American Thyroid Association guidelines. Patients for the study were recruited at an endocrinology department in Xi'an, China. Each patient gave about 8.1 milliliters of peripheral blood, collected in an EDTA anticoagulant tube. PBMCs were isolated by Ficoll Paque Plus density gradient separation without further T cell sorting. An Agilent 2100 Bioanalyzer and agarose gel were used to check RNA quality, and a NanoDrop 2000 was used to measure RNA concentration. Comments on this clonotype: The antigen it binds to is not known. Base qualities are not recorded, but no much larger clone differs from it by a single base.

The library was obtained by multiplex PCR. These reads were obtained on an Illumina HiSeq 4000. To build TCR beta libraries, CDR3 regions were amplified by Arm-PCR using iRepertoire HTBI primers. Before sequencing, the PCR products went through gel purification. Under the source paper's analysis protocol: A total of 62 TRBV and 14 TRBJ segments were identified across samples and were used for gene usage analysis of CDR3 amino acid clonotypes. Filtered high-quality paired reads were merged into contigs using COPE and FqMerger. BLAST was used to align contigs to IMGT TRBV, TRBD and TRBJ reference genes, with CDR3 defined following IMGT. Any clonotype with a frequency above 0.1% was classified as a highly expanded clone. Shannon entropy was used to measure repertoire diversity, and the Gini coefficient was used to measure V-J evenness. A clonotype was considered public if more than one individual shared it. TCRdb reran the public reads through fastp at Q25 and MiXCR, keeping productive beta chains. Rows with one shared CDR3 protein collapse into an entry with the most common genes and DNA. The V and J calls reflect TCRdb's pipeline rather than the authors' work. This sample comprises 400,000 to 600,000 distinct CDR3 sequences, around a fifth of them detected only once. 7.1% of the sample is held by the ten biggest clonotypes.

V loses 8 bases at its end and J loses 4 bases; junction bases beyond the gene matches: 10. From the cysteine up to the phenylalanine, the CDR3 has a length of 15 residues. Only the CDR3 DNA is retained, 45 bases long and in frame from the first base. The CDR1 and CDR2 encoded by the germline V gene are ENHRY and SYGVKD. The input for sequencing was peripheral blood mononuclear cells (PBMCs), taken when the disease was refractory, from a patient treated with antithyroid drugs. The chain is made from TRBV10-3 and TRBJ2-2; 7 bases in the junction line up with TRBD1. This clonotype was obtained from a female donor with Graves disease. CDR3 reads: CAILKYEGATGELFF. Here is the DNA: TGTGCCATCCTTAAATACGAGGGGGCCACCGGGGAGCTGTTTTTT.